Shown below are 27 T cell receptor beta chains from a single sample sequenced in a study of early stage breast cancer tumors (dated by TCRdb to the late 2010s). Libraries were made using the immunoSEQ multiplex PCR assay. Imported from immuneACCESS, the table was reduced by TCRdb to in-frame sequences with V and J called. These copies leave out some clones; in studies compared against another copy, an unresolved V gene accounts for under half, and the cause of the remainder is not known. This sample gives approximately 9,500 clones in total; roughly 70% of them show up just once. The top ten clonotypes cover about 6.6% of the sample. Sequenced material: breast tumor tissue. The receptor set was obtained from a person between 45 and 65 years old with breast cancer.

This clone was observed a few times. The V gene is TRBV2, the J gene TRBJ2-3, with 9 bases that match TRBD1. V was clipped by 6 bases and J by 4 bases; unmatched bases: 2. Germline loops: CDR1 SNHLY, CDR2 FYNNEI. The CDR3 has 13 residues. CDR3 amino acids: CASSRTGADTQYF. CDR3 sequence (DNA): TGTGCCAGCAGCCGGACAGGGGCAGATACGCAGTATTTT.

This chain connects TRBV2 to TRBJ2-6, with 9 bases lining up with TRBD1. With 2 bases clipped from V and 1 base from J, the junction kept 3 bases outside the gene matches. The CDR3 runs 17 residues. Looked up from germline, CDR1 is SNHLY and CDR2 is FYNNEI. The DNA for the CDR3 is TGTGCCAGCAGTGAAAGGGGACAGGGTTCTGGGGCCAACGTCCTGACTTTC. Translation: CASSERGQGSGANVLTF. The full variable domain, completed using reference TRBV2 and TRBJ2-6, is EPEVTQTPSHQVTQMGQEVILRCVPISNHLYFYWYRQILGQKVEFLVSFYNNEISEKSEIFDDQFSVERPDGSNFTLKIRSTKLEDSAMYFCASSERGQGSGANVLTFGAGSRLTVL.

CDR3 in DNA: TGTGCCAGCGGAGGGGGTAGCTCCTACAATGAGCAGTTCTTC. It translates to CASGGGSSYNEQFF. V usage is TRBV6-6 and J usage is TRBJ2-1; TRBD1 or TRBD2 may be the D gene (6 bases each). This CDR3 comprises 14 residues. Germline lookup yields CDR1 MNHNY and CDR2 SVGAGI (reference sequence). Deletions cut 8 bases from V and 0 bases from J, with 11 bases between.

This clone was detected a few times. The chain carries TRBV6-6 and TRBJ1-4; TRBD1 matches at 7 bases. Looked up from germline, CDR1 is MNHNY and CDR2 is SVGAGI (reference sequence). The trim removed 5 bases at V and 6 bases at J, leaving 3 bases unmatched. The CDR3 is made up of 13 amino acids. The CDR3 nucleotides read TGTGCCAGCAGTCGACAGGGTGATGAAAAACTGTTTTTT. It specifies CASSRQGDEKLFF.

The chain links TRBV5-4 to TRBJ2-3, with D possibly being TRBD2 (5 bases). Trimming stripped 4 bases from V and 0 bases from J, with 15 bases between. Per the germline V gene, CDR1 is SGHNT and CDR2 is YYREEE (reference sequence). This CDR3 is 16 amino acids long. DNA for the CDR3: TGTGCCAGCAGCACTGGTGGGAGAAGTAGCACAGATACGCAGTATTTT. This codes for CASSTGGRSSTDTQYF.

This clone has more than one count but fewer than ten. J is TRBJ2-5 and V is TRBV19; D may match TRBD1 or TRBD2 (5 bases each). CDR1 and CDR2 (germline): LNHDA, SQIVND (reference sequence). CDR3 length: 13 amino acids. V lost 4 bases, J lost 5 bases, and 11 bases lay in between. For the CDR3, the DNA is TGTGCCAGTAGTAGGGGGATCTTGGAGACCCAGTACTTC. Protein sequence: CASSRGILETQYF.

The V gene is TRBV7-9, the J gene TRBJ1-6; D is ambiguous. With 5 bases removed from V and 8 bases from J, the gap between germline ends came to 10 bases. The V gene's germline CDR1 is SEHNR and CDR2 FQNEAQ (reference sequence). The CDR3 is 13 amino acids. The chain's CDR3 is CASSLTEDSPLHF. The CDR3 region has the DNA TGTGCCAGCAGCCTAACAGAAGATTCACCCCTCCACTTT.

This clone occurred a few times. Within the sample, other DNA sequences also encode this same CDR3. The chain joins TRBV28 to TRBJ1-2, with D hard to call. Looked up from germline, CDR1 is MDHEN and CDR2 is SYDVKM. Trimming pared 5 bases from V and 4 bases from J, leaving 8 bases between. There are 12 residues in the CDR3. The CDR3 reads CASSLSGYGYTF. CDR3 coding DNA: TGTGCCAGCAGTCTTAGCGGCTATGGCTACACCTTC.

The chain recombines TRBV5-5 with TRBJ2-7, with no clear D. Trimming removed 1 base at V and 5 bases at J, with 7 bases between. The CDR3 runs 12 residues. Per germline, CDR1 SGHKS and CDR2 YYEKEE (reference sequence). The CDR3 loop reads CASSLTRHEQYF. The DNA for the CDR3 is TGTGCCAGCAGCTTGACCCGTCACGAGCAGTACTTC.

This sequence joins TRBV19 and TRBJ1-5, with D uncertain. There are 15 residues in the CDR3. The V and J ends lost 3 bases and 3 bases respectively, with 12 bases between them. Germline V CDR1 and CDR2: LNHDA, SQIVND (reference sequence). The DNA of the CDR3 is TGTGCCAGTAGTATGCCTAATAGGGACAATCAGCCCCAGCATTTT. Translation gives CASSMPNRDNQPQHF.

This chain uses TRBV9 with TRBJ1-2; unclear D gene. Deletions cut 6 bases from V and 4 bases from J, with 22 bases between. CDR1 SGDLS and CDR2 YYNGEE come from the germline V gene. This CDR3 has 16 amino acids. The CDR3 DNA is TGTGCCAGCACCGGGAACCAGAGAGATTTGGCCTATGGCTACACCTTC. Protein: CASTGNQRDLAYGYTF.

The rearrangement uses TRBV5-1 and TRBJ2-2; D tentatively fits TRBD1 or TRBD2 (5 bases each). V was pared by 3 bases and J by 8 bases, with 11 bases between. Germline-derived CDR1 and CDR2 are SGHRS and YFSETQ. CDR3 length: 13 amino acids. In DNA, the CDR3 is TGCGCCAGCAGCTCCCAGGGAGAGGGGGAGCTGTTTTTT. Translating it yields CASSSQGEGELFF.

This clone has only a few counts. The chain combines TRBV6-1 with TRBJ2-7, with D unresolved. This CDR3 has 11 amino acids. Between the trimmed V and J ends, which lost 9 bases and 7 bases, there was a span of 13 bases. Germline CDR1 is MNHNS and CDR2 is SASEGT. CDR3 sequence reads: CASWGSIEQYF. CDR3 DNA: TGTGCCAGTTGGGGTTCCATTGAGCAGTACTTC.

The rearrangement joins TRBV19 to TRBJ2-7, with 7 bases lining up with TRBD1. V shed 6 bases and J 1 base; nucleotides not matched to a gene: 6. This CDR3 contains 14 residues. Germline values: CDR1 LNHDA, CDR2 SQIVND (reference sequence). The CDR3 coding sequence is TGTGCCAGTAGAACGACAGGGTCATCCTACGAGCAGTACTTC. It yields the protein CASRTTGSSYEQYF.

CDR3 DNA sequence: TGTGCCAGCAGCAATAGCGGGAGGTCCCACAATGAGCAGTTCTTC. Translating gives CASSNSGRSHNEQFF. This chain joins TRBV7-2 and TRBJ2-1, with TRBD2 identical over 10 bases. The CDR3 has 15 amino acids. Germline assignment: CDR1 SGHTA and CDR2 FQGNSA. V lost 5 bases to trimming and J lost 5 bases; unmatched junction nucleotides: 6.

The chain combines TRBV7-9 with TRBJ2-7, with 8 positions matching TRBD2. After removal of 5 bases from V and 2 bases from J, the junction contained 5 bases not matched to a gene. CDR1 is SEHNR and CDR2 is FQNEAQ in the germline V gene (reference sequence). The CDR3 sequence is 14 residues long. As DNA, the CDR3 is TGTGCCAGCAGCCGGGGGGGGGCAACCTACGAGCAGTACTTC. Translating it yields CASSRGGATYEQYF.

The chain joins TRBV10-3 to TRBJ2-1; TRBD2 agrees at 14 bases. This CDR3 region has 17 residues. The J segment lost 7 bases and the V segment lost 6 bases, leaving 11 bases of the junction unmatched. Germline loops: CDR1 ENHRY, CDR2 SYGVKD. CDR3 sequence reads: CAIRPGLAGVAGNEQFF. DNA for the CDR3: TGTGCCATCAGACCGGGACTAGCGGGAGTGGCGGGGAATGAGCAGTTCTTC.

The J gene is TRBJ2-2, the V gene TRBV5-1; 16 bases map to TRBD2. CDR1 is SGHRS and CDR2 is YFSETQ in the germline V gene. J lost 1 base, V lost 2 bases, and 5 bases had no gene match. This CDR3 has 19 amino acids. The CDR3 DNA sequence: TGCGCCAGCAGCTTCTCGGGACTAGCGGGGGGGATGAACACCGGGGAGCTGTTTTTT. Protein product: CASSFSGLAGGMNTGELFF.

In this sample, this clone is medium-sized. V is TRBV4-1 and J is TRBJ2-2; D might be TRBD1 (6 bases). The V gene's germline CDR1 is MGHRA and CDR2 YSYEKL. Trimming shortened V by 5 bases and J by 6 bases, and 10 bases separated the two germline ends. CDR3 length: 13 amino acids. CDR3 protein: CASSKQGSGELFF. Here the CDR3 DNA reads TGCGCCAGCAGCAAACAGGGATCCGGGGAGCTGTTTTTT.

The V call is TRBV10-1, the J call TRBJ1-3; possible D gene TRBD1, 5 bases. This CDR3 comprises 12 residues. Trimming left V 10 bases short and J 0 bases short, with 7 bases between. Germline loops: CDR1 WNHNN, CDR2 SYGVQD (reference sequence). The CDR3 here is CATGTSGNTIYF. Here the CDR3 DNA reads TGCGCCACCGGGACCTCTGGAAACACCATATATTTT.

By proportion, this clone is medium-sized (0.01 to 0.1%). This chain links TRBV9 with TRBJ2-5; D remains unclear. CDR3 length: 13 amino acids. V was trimmed by 4 bases and J by 3 bases, leaving 10 bases between them. Per germline, CDR1 SGDLS and CDR2 YYNGEE. The CDR3, as DNA: TGTGCCAGCAGCCCTCGATCCGAAGAGACCCAGTACTTC. Translation gives CASSPRSEETQYF.

The J gene is TRBJ2-7, the V gene TRBV9; TRBD2 matches 11 bases. The J segment lost 4 bases and the V segment lost 4 bases, leaving 4 bases of the junction unmatched. CDR1 is SGDLS, CDR2 YYNGEE, per germline. This CDR3 region has 14 residues. The CDR3 sequence is CASSPGLAVYEQYF. As DNA, the CDR3 is TGTGCCAGCAGCCCGGGACTAGCGGTATACGAGCAGTACTTC.

The rearrangement links TRBV9 to TRBJ2-3; D is undetermined. The CDR3 has 15 amino acids. Germline V gene sequence: CDR1 SGDLS, CDR2 YYNGEE. Trimming removed 0 bases from V and 1 base from J, with 9 bases in between. CDR3 amino acids: CASSVDFRRTDTQYF. The CDR3 DNA reads TGTGCCAGCAGCGTAGATTTCAGGCGCACAGATACGCAGTATTTT.

The chain is built from TRBV9 and TRBJ1-5, with D possibly matching TRBD1 (5 bases). V gave up 7 bases and J gave up 8 bases, with 19 bases separating them. The CDR3 consists of 14 residues. Per germline, CDR1 SGDLS and CDR2 YYNGEE. The CDR3 loop is CASSEDLREEPQHF. The CDR3, as DNA: TGTGCCAGCTCGGAGGACCTCAGGGAGGAGCCCCAGCATTTT. Together with reference TRBV9 and TRBJ1-5, the CDR3 gives the full variable domain: DSGVTQTPKHLITATGQRVTLRCSPRSGDLSVYWYQQSLDQGLQFLIQYYNGEERAKGNILERFSAQQFPDLHSELNLSSLELGDSALYFCASSEDLREEPQHFGDGTRLSIL.

This clone was seen a few times. V is TRBV7-6 and J is TRBJ2-1; 9 nucleotides align to TRBD2. CDR1 and CDR2 from the germline V gene are SGHVS and FNYEAQ. The CDR3 length is 18 residues. The V and J ends lost 0 bases and 3 bases, in that order; junction bases with no gene match: 9. For the CDR3, the DNA is TGTGCCAGCAGCTTAGCTCCGGCTAGCGGGGTTAACTACAATGAGCAGTTCTTC. The encoded protein is CASSLAPASGVNYNEQFF.

The V call is TRBV7-9, the J call TRBJ2-2; possibly TRBD2 for D (6 bases). The CDR3 is made up of 14 amino acids. Germline-derived CDR1 and CDR2 are SEHNR and FQNEAQ (reference sequence). With 5 bases removed from V and 14 bases from J, the gap between germline ends came to 21 bases. This CDR3 reads CASSKATAGGSLFF. CDR3 nucleotide sequence: TGTGCCAGCAGCAAAGCCACCGCCGGGGGAAGTCTGTTTTTT.

This clone was seen just once. The chain has TRBV4-3 and TRBJ2-1, with a weak D call TRBD2 (5 bases). Germline V gene sequence: CDR1 LGHNA, CDR2 YSLEER. The CDR3 is 13 residues long. V shed 1 base and J shed 8 bases, with 9 bases lying between them. CDR3 sequence: CASSQAEGDEQFF. The CDR3 nucleotides read TGCGCCAGCAGCCAAGCCGAGGGCGATGAGCAGTTCTTC.